This T cell receptor (beta chain) was documented in a study of blood T cell repertoires in COVID-19. The wider study: Collection of acute and convalescent COVID-19 samples took place in the United States, Italy and Spain. PBMCs, B-cell-depleted T cells, or T cells were the source of the cDNA or gDNA that made up the material.

In the original workflow: Nucleated cell counts were estimated from reference gene primer amplification. Method: immunoSEQ multiplex PCR; TCRdb's copy keeps in-frame clones and lacks some. The V and J calls and clone size were taken over from that table, and D and trimming were inferred from the DNA. This table has a few hundred thousand clones, roughly 90% appearing once. This CDR3 comprises 14 residues. The germline V gene encodes CDR1 MRHNA and CDR2 SNTAGT. The J segment lost 1 base and the V segment lost 10 bases, leaving 9 bases of the junction unmatched. The receptor was derived from a man between 50 and 59 years old with acute or convalescent COVID-19. The rearrangement joins TRBV6-4 to TRBJ1-1, with TRBD1 identical over 7 bases. The specimen sequenced was peripheral blood. DNA of the CDR3: TGTGCCAACTCTCTAAGGACAGGGAACACTGAAGCTTTCTTT. It translates to CANSLRTGNTEAFF.